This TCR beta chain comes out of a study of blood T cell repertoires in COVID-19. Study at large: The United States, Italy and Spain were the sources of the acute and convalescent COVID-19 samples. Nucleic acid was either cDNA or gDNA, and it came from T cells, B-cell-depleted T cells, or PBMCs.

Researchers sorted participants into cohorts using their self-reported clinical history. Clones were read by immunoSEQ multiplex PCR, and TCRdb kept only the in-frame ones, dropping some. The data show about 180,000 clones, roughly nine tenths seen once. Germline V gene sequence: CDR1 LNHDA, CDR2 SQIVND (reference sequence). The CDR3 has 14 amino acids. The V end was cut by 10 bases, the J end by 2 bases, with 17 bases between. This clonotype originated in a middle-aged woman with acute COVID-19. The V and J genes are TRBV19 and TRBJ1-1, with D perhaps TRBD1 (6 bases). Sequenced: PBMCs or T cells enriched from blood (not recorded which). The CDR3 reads CATAAGTPNTEAFF. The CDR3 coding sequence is TGTGCCACCGCAGCCGGGACACCTAACACTGAAGCTTTCTTT. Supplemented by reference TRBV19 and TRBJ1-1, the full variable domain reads DGGITQSPKYLFRKEGQNVTLSCEQNLNHDAMYWYRQDPGQGLRLIYYSQIVNDFQKGDIAEGYSVSREKKESFPLTVTSAQKNPTAFYLCATAAGTPNTEAFFGQGTRLTVV.